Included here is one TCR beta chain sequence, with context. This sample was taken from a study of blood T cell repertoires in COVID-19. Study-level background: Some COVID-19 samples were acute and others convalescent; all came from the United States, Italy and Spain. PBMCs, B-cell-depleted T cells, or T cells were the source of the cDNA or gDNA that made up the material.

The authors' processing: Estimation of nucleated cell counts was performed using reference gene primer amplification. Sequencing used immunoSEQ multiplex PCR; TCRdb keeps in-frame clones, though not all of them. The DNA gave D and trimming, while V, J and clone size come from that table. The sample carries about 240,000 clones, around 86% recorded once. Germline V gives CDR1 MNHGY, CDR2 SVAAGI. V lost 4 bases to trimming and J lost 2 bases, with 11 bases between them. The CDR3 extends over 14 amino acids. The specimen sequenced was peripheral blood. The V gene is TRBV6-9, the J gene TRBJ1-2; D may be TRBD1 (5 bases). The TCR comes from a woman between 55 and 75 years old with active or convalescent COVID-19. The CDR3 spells CASSSGGDNYGYTF. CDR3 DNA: TGTGCCAGCAGTTCGGGGGGTGACAACTATGGCTACACCTTC.